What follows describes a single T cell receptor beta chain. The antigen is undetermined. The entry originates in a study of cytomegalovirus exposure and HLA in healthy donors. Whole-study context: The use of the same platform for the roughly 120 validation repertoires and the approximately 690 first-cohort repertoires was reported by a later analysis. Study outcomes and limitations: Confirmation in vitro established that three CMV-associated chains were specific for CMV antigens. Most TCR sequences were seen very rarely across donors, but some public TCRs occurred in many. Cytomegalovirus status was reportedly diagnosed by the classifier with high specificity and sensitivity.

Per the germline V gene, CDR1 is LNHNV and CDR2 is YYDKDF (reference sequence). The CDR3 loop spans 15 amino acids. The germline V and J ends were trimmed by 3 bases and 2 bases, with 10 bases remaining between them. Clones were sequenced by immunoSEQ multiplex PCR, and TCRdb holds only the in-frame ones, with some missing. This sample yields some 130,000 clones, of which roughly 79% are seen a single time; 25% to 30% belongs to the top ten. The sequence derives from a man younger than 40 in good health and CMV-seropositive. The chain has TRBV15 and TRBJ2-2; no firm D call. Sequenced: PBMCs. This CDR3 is CATSRALKNTGELFF. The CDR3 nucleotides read TGTGCCACCAGCAGGGCACTAAAAAACACCGGGGAGCTGTTTTTT.